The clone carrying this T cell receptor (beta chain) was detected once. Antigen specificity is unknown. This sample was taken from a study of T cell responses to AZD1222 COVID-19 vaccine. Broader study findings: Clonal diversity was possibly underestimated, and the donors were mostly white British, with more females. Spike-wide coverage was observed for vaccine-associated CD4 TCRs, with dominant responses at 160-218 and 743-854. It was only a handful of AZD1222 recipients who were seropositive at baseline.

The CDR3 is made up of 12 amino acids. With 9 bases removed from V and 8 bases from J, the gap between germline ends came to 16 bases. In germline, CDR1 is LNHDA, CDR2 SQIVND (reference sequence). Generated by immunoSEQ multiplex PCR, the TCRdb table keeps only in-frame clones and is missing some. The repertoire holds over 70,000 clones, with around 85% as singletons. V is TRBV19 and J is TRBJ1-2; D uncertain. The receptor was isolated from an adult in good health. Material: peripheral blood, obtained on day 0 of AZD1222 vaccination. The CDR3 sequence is CASSLPAGGYTF. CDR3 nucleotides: TGTGCCAGCAGTTTGCCCGCTGGGGGCTACACCTTC.